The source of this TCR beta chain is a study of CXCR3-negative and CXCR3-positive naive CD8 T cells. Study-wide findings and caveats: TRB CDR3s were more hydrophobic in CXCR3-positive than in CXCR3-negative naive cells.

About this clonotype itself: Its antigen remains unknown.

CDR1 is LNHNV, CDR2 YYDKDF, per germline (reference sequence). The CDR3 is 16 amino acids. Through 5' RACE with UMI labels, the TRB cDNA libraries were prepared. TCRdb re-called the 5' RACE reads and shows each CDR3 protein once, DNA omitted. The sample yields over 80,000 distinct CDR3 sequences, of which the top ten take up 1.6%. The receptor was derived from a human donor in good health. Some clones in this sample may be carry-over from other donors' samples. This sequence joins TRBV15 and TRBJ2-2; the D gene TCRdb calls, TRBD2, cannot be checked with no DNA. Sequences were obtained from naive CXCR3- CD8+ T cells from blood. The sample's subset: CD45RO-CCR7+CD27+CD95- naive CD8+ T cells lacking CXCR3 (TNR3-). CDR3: CATSREPGVATGELFF.